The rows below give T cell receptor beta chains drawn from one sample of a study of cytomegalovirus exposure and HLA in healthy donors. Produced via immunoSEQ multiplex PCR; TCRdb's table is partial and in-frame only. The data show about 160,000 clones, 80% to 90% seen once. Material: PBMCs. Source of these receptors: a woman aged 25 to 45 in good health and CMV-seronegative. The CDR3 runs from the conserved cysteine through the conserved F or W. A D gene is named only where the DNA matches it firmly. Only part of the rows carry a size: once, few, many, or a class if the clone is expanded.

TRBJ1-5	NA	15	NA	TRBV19	TGTGCCAGTAGTATAGATCCGGGGGGCAATCAGCCCCAGCATTTT	CASSIDPGGNQPQHF
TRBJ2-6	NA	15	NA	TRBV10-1	TGCGCCAGCAGTGGTTTGGGCTCTGGGGCCAACGTCCTGACTTTC	CASSGLGSGANVLTF
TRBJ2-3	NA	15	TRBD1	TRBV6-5	TGTGCCAGCAGTTACTCTCCTGACAGGGCAGATACGCAGTATTTT	CASSYSPDRADTQYF
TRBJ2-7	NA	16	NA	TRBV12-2	TGTGCAAGTCGCTTAGCGGAGACTGGAGGGTCCTACGAGCAGTACTTC	CASRLAETGGSYEQYF
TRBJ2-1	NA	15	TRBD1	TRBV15	TGTGCCACCAGAAGTCGGGACAGGGGGAACGATGAGCAGTTCTTC	CATRSRDRGNDEQFF
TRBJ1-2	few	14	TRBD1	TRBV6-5	TGTGCCAGCAGTTACACAGGGGAGAACTATGGCTACACCTTC	CASSYTGENYGYTF
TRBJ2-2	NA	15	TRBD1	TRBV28	TGTGCCAGCAGCACGGACAGGGTAGGAACCGGGGAGCTGTTTTTT	CASSTDRVGTGELFF
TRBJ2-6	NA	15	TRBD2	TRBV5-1	TGCGCCAGCAGCTACGGACTAGCTGGGGCCAACGTCCTGACTTTC	CASSYGLAGANVLTF
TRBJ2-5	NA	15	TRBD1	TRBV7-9	TGTGCCAGCAGCCGTACGACAGGGGTCCAAGAGACCCAGTACTTC	CASSRTTGVQETQYF
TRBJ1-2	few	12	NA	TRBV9	TGTGCCAGCAGCTCCGACAAGGATACCTACACCTTC	CASSSDKDTYTF
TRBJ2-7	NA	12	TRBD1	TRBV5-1	TGCGCCAGCAGCTTAAGGACAGGGGAGCAGTACTTC	CASSLRTGEQYF
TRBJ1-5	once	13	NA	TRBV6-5	TGTGCCAGCAGTTACGGGGGGTCTCAGCCCCAGCATTTT	CASSYGGSQPQHF
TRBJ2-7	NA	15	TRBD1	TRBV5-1	TGCGCCAGCAGCTTGGGACAGGGGGCTTCCTACGAGCAGTACTTC	CASSLGQGASYEQYF
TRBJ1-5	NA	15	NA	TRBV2	TGTGCCAGCAGGGAGGACAGAATTAATAATCAGCCCCAGCATTTT	CASREDRINNQPQHF
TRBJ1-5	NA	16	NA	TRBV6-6	TGTGCCAGCAGTGGACCCGAGGGGGTTAGCAATCAGCCCCAGCATTTT	CASSGPEGVSNQPQHF
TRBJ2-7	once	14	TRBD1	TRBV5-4	TGTGCCAGCAGCCCGGGACAGGGGGCGCGTGAGCAGTACTTC	CASSPGQGAREQYF
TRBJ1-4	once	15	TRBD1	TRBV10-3	TGTGCCAGCAGACAGGGTAGTGCAACTAATGAAAAACTGTTTTTT	CASRQGSATNEKLFF
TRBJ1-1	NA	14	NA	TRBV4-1	TGCGCCAGCAGCCAAGCTGCGATGAACACTGAAGCTTTCTTT	CASSQAAMNTEAFF
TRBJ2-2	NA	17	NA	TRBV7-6	TGTGCCAGCAGCCCCCGTTCCGGGACATTTAGCACCGGGGAGCTGTTTTTT	CASSPRSGTFSTGELFF
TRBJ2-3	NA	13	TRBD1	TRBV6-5	TGTGCCAGCAGGCAAGGCCGACAGGGAACGCAGTATTTT	CASRQGRQGTQYF
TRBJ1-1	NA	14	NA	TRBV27	TGTGCCAGCAGTTTGGGTCTCAGGTACACTGAAGCTTTCTTT	CASSLGLRYTEAFF
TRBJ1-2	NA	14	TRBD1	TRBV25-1	TGTGCCAGTCGGACAGGGGAGTGGGACTATGGCTACACCTTC	CASRTGEWDYGYTF
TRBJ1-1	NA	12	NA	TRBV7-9	TGTGCCAGCAGCTTAAGTCGCCAGGGAGCTTTCTTT	CASSLSRQGAFF
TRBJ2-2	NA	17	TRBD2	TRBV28	TGTGCCAGCAGTAGGAGCGGGAGGGCCTTAGGAACCGGGGAGCTGTTTTTT	CASSRSGRALGTGELFF
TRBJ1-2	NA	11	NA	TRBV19	TGTGCCAGTAAAGGGGGGGATGGCTACACCTTC	CASKGGDGYTF
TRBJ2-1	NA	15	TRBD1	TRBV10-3	TGTGCCACCAAGGACAGGACAGGGAGAGACAATGAGCAGTTCTTC	CATKDRTGRDNEQFF
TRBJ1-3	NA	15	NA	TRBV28	TGTGCCAGCAGTGTCGAACGCGGACGGGGAAACACCATATATTTT	CASSVERGRGNTIYF
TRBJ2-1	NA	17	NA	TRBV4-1	TGCGCCAGCAGCCACCCTAGGAGGAGCTTCACCTACAATGAGCAGTTCTTC	CASSHPRRSFTYNEQFF
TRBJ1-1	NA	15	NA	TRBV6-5	TGTGCCAGCAGCCGAGGAAGGGCTGACCTTTCAGAGGCTTTCTTT	CASSRGRADLSEAFF
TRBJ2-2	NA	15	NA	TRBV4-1	TGCGCCAGCAGCCAAGGACTGATAAACACCGGGGAGCTGTTTTTT	CASSQGLINTGELFF
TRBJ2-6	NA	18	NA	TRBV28	TGTGCCAGCGCAAAACAGGGAAGCCCACTCTCTGGGGCCAACGTCCTGACTTTC	CASAKQGSPLSGANVLTF
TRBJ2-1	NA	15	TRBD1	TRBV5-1	TGCGCCAGCAGCTTGACCGGACAGGGCGAAAATGAGCAGTTCTTC	CASSLTGQGENEQFF
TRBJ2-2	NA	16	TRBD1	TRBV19	TGTGCCAGTAGTAAGGGTTACGACAGGGGGCTGGAAGAGCTGTTTTTT	CASSKGYDRGLEELFF
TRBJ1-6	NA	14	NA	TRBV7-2	TGTGCCAGCAGCTTAGAGGGTCTAAATTCACCCCTCCACTTT	CASSLEGLNSPLHF
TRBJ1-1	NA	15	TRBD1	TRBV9	TGTGCCAGCAGCGTAGGGGGACAGGGGGACAACGAAGCTTTCTTT	CASSVGGQGDNEAFF
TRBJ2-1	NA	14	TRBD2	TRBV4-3	TGCGCCAGCAGTCTAGCGGGAGCATACAATGAGCAGTTCTTC	CASSLAGAYNEQFF
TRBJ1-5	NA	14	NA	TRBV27	TGTGCCACAGGGGAGAGAAATAGCAATCAGCCCCAGCATTTT	CATGERNSNQPQHF
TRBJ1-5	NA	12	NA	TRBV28	TGTGCCACCGTTATAGGCAATCAGCCCCAGCATTTT	CATVIGNQPQHF
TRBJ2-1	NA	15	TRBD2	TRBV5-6	TGTGCCAGCAGCTTGATGGCGGGGGAAGACAATGAGCAGTTCTTC	CASSLMAGEDNEQFF
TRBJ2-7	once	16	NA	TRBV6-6	TGTGCCAGCAGTTACGGGGAGGGACAGGCATCCTACGAGCAGTACTTC	CASSYGEGQASYEQYF
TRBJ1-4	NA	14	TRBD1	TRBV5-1	TGCGCCAGCAGCTTTTCGACAGGGTCTGAAAAACTGTTTTTT	CASSFSTGSEKLFF
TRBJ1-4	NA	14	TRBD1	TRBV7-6	TGTGCCAGCAGCCCCCGGACAGGGTTTGAAAAACTGTTTTTT	CASSPRTGFEKLFF
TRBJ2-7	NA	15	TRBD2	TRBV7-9	TGTGCCAGCAGCTCCGGGACTAGCGGGAGAGATGGGCAGTACTTC	CASSSGTSGRDGQYF
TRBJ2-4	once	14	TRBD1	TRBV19	TGTGCCAGTAGTTCGACAGGGGCCAAAAACATTCAGTACTTC	CASSSTGAKNIQYF
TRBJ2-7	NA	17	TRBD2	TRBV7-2	TGTGCCAGCAGCTCTCGGGCTAGCGGGGCTAGCTCCTACGAGCAGTACTTC	CASSSRASGASSYEQYF
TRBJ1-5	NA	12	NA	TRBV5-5	TGTGCCAGCAGCCACTCCGGTCAGCCCCAGCATTTT	CASSHSGQPQHF
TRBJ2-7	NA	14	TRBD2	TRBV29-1	TGCAGCGTTTTGGGGACTAGCGGGAGTTACGAGCAGTACTTC	CSVLGTSGSYEQYF
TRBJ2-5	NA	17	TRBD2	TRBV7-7	TGTGCCAGCAGCCCGCTACTCAGCGGGACGTACCAAGAGACCCAGTACTTC	CASSPLLSGTYQETQYF
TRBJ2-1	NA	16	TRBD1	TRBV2	TGTGCCAGCAGTACACTCGGGACAGGTTCCTACAATGAGCAGTTCTTC	CASSTLGTGSYNEQFF
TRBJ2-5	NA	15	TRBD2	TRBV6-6	TGTGCCAGCAGGCGGACTAGCGGGAGTCAAGAGACCCAGTACTTC	CASRRTSGSQETQYF
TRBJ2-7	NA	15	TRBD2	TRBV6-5	TGTGCCAGCAGCCTTCAGCGGGAGGCTGACCACGAGCAGTACTTC	CASSLQREADHEQYF
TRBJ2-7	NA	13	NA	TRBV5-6	TGTGCCAGCAGCCGTTTCAGGGTAGGCGAGCAGTACTTC	CASSRFRVGEQYF
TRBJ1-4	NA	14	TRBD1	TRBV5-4	TGTGCCAGCAGCCGGGACAGGGCGTCTGAAAAACTGTTTTTT	CASSRDRASEKLFF